A single sample is the source of the 30 T cell receptor beta chains below, sequenced in a study of blood T cell repertoires in COVID-19. Sequencing used immunoSEQ multiplex PCR; TCRdb keeps in-frame clones, though not all of them. The sample has 85,000 to 130,000 clones, about 86% seen once. Sequenced: PBMCs or T cells enriched from blood (not recorded which). The receptors originated from a woman in her forties or fifties who had recovered from COVID-19.

This chain joins TRBV6-5 and TRBJ2-3; TRBD1 agrees at 7 bases. Per the germline V gene, CDR1 is MNHEY and CDR2 is SVGAGI. V was clipped by 7 bases and J by 6 bases; unmatched bases: 10. The CDR3 covers 14 residues. The CDR3 region is CASTVGGVGDTQYF. The CDR3 nucleotides are TGTGCCAGCACAGTAGGGGGCGTCGGGGATACGCAGTATTTT.

The rearrangement joins TRBV4-1 to TRBJ1-2; D is possibly TRBD1 (6 bases). CDR1 is MGHRA, CDR2 YSYEKL, per germline. This CDR3 spans 15 amino acids. V was shortened by 1 base and J by 0 bases, with 9 bases between the two germline ends. Here the CDR3 DNA reads TGCGCCAGCAGCCAAGTAGAGGGGGCTAACTATGGCTACACCTTC. This gives the protein CASSQVEGANYGYTF.

The DNA of the CDR3 is TGTGCCAGCAGCCCCCGGGTCAACGGGGAGCTGTTTTTT. Translated: CASSPRVNGELFF. The V call is TRBV3-1 (or the pseudogene TRBV3-2), the J call TRBJ2-2, with D hard to call. CDR3 length: 13 amino acids. CDR1 and CDR2 from the germline V gene are LGHDT and YNNKEL (reference sequence). V lost 4 bases, J lost 7 bases, and 10 bases lay in between.

V is TRBV27 and J is TRBJ2-6, with 8 bases fitting TRBD1. CDR1 and CDR2 (germline): MNHEY, SMNVEV (reference sequence). CDR3 length: 16 amino acids. The junction had 7 bases not matched to a gene; V was cut back by 5 bases and J by 4 bases. The CDR3 sequence is CASSHGQGTGANVLTF. CDR3 nucleotides: TGTGCCAGCAGTCATGGACAGGGTACAGGGGCCAACGTCCTGACTTTC. Full variable domain (remainder filled in from reference TRBV27 and TRBJ2-6): EAQVTQNPRYLITVTGKKLTVTCSQNMNHEYMSWYRQDPGLGLRQIYYSMNVEVTDKGDVPEGYKVSRKEKRNFPLILESPSPNQTSLYFCASSHGQGTGANVLTFGAGSRLTVL.

This chain links TRBV28 with TRBJ1-1; no reliable D call. The V gene's germline CDR1 is MDHEN and CDR2 SYDVKM. The CDR3 contains 12 residues. Trimming removed 8 bases at V and 0 bases at J, with 7 bases between. The CDR3 coding sequence is TGTGCCAGCGGGCGTATGAACACTGAAGCTTTCTTT. It is translated as CASGRMNTEAFF.

This clone has only one observation. The V and J genes are TRBV24-1 and TRBJ2-3; maybe TRBD2 (6 bases). Per the germline V gene, CDR1 is KGHDR and CDR2 is SFDVKD. This CDR3 spans 14 amino acids. V shed 12 bases and J shed 2 bases, with 17 bases lying between them. The CDR3 sequence: CAADAGRNTDTQYF. The CDR3 bases are TGTGCCGCGGACGCGGGACGAAACACAGATACGCAGTATTTT.

The chain couples TRBV10-3 to TRBJ2-3, with TRBD1 matching over 11 bases. This CDR3 has 14 amino acids. Germline V lookup: CDR1 ENHRY, CDR2 SYGVKD. J lost 7 bases, V lost 9 bases, and 9 bases had no gene match. The DNA for the CDR3 is TGTGCCATTAGGACAGGGGGCCCGGTTTATACGCAGTATTTT. It specifies CAIRTGGPVYTQYF.

The chain employs TRBV10-3 and TRBJ2-5; 7 bases line up with TRBD1. V lost 5 bases to trimming and J lost 5 bases; unmatched junction nucleotides: 5. Germline V gene data show CDR1 as ENHRY and CDR2 as SYGVKD. The CDR3 is 13 residues long. The CDR3 coding sequence is TGTGCCATCAGTCGACAGGGAGCGGAGACCCAGTACTTC. It codes for CAISRQGAETQYF.

The J gene is TRBJ2-1, the V gene TRBV7-3; TRBD2 matches 7 bases. The CDR3 consists of 15 residues. The trim removed 3 bases at V and 4 bases at J, leaving 6 bases unmatched. Germline CDR1 SGHTA, CDR2 FQGTGA. The CDR3 sequence is CASSLRASGYNEQFF. The CDR3 nucleotides read TGTGCCAGCAGCTTGAGGGCTAGCGGATACAATGAGCAGTTCTTC. Using reference TRBV7-3 and TRBJ2-1 for the parts outside the CDR3, the full variable domain is GAGVSQTPSNKVTEKGKYVELRCDPISGHTALYWYRQSLGQGPEFLIYFQGTGAADDSGLPNDRFFAVRPEGSVSTLKIQRTERGDSAVYLCASSLRASGYNEQFFGPGTRLTVL.

The chain combines TRBV28 with TRBJ1-2; D unclear. V shed 9 bases and J shed 7 bases, with 15 bases lying between them. The CDR3 has 12 residues. Germline values: CDR1 MDHEN, CDR2 SYDVKM. The DNA for the CDR3 is TGTGCCAGTATTACAGAGGGCCGTGGCTACACCTTC. It codes for CASITEGRGYTF.

The V and J genes are TRBV5-1 and TRBJ2-7; 12 bases align to TRBD2. The CDR3 covers 14 residues. Trimming took 5 bases from V and 6 from J; bases not matched to a gene: 6. Germline V gives CDR1 SGHRS, CDR2 YFSETQ. The CDR3 DNA is TGCGCCAGCAGAACGACTAGCGGGGGCGGCGAGCAGTACTTC. It is translated as CASRTTSGGGEQYF.

This clone occurred a few times. The J gene is TRBJ1-1, the V gene TRBV11-2; the D gene is possibly TRBD1 (6 bases). V was pared by 1 base and J by 1 base, with 13 bases between. This CDR3 spans 16 amino acids. Germline CDR1 reads SGHAT; CDR2 reads FQNNGV. The chain's CDR3 is CASSLVMTGKNTEAFF. DNA for the CDR3: TGTGCCAGCAGCTTAGTTATGACAGGAAAGAACACTGAAGCTTTCTTT. Supplemented by reference TRBV11-2 and TRBJ1-1, the full variable domain reads EAGVAQSPRYKIIEKRQSVAFWCNPISGHATLYWYQQILGQGPKLLIQFQNNGVVDDSQLPKDRFSAERLKGVDSTLKIQPAKLEDSAVYLCASSLVMTGKNTEAFFGQGTRLTVV.

In this sample, this clone turned up a few times. This chain links TRBV19 with TRBJ1-3; weak D call: TRBD1 (6 bases). Trimming stripped 4 bases from V and 0 bases from J, with 16 bases between. The length of the CDR3 is 17 residues. CDR1 and CDR2 from the germline V gene are LNHDA and SQIVND (reference sequence). CDR3 protein: CASSTYWKGDSGNTIYF. The CDR3 bases are TGTGCCAGTAGTACCTATTGGAAGGGGGACTCTGGAAACACCATATATTTT.

The chain links TRBV5-6 to TRBJ2-3; D is uncertain. Germline V gene data show CDR1 as SGHDT and CDR2 as YYEEEE. There are 13 residues in the CDR3. Trimming stripped 1 base from V and 5 bases from J, with 8 bases between. Here the CDR3 DNA reads TGTGCCAGCAGCTTGCAGGTGCAAGATACGCAGTATTTT. This translates into CASSLQVQDTQYF.

V is TRBV11-2 and J is TRBJ1-6; 7 positions agree with TRBD1. The V gene end was trimmed by 5 bases and the J gene end by 5 bases; junction bases not matched to a gene: 6. CDR3 length equals 15 residues. CDR1 and CDR2 (germline): SGHAT, FQNNGV. In DNA form, the CDR3 reads TGTGCCAGCAGCAACCGGGACAGAGATAATTCACCCCTCCACTTT. Translation: CASSNRDRDNSPLHF.

This chain uses TRBV6-5 with TRBJ2-2; D gene uncertain. This CDR3 comprises 13 residues. Germline V gives CDR1 MNHEY, CDR2 SVGAGI. V dropped 6 bases and J dropped 6 bases, with 11 bases sitting between them. CDR3 sequence reads: CASSALTAGELFF. CDR3 DNA: TGTGCCAGCAGCGCCCTAACAGCCGGGGAGCTGTTTTTT.

A word on this clone: Other DNA sequences of this sample code for an identical CDR3. The CDR3 bases are TGTGCCAGCAGCTTAAACAGGGGGACTGAAGCTTTCTTT. Translating gives CASSLNRGTEAFF. The chain links TRBV7-3 to TRBJ1-1; TRBD1 matches 8 bases. The V gene end was trimmed by 1 base and the J gene end by 5 bases; junction bases not matched to a gene: 0. The CDR3 is made up of 13 amino acids. Germline CDR1 and CDR2: SGHTA and FQGTGA.

Written as DNA, the CDR3 is TGTGCCACCGTCGAGGGTCTAGCGGGATCCAAAGCCTACGAGCAGTACTTC. It encodes CATVEGLAGSKAYEQYF. The V call is TRBV27, the J call TRBJ2-7; 9 bases line up with TRBD2. The CDR3 runs to 17 residues. CDR1 MNHEY and CDR2 SMNVEV come from the germline V gene (reference sequence). Losses at the gene ends were 10 bases for V and 2 bases for J; bases not matched to a gene: 18.

J is TRBJ2-7 and V is TRBV3-1 (or the pseudogene TRBV3-2), with TRBD1 matching 7 bases. Looked up from germline, CDR1 is LGHDT and CDR2 is YNNKEL (reference sequence). V was clipped by 4 bases and J by 4 bases; unmatched bases: 13. The CDR3 loop spans 16 amino acids. The CDR3 loop is CASSRTGQTFVYEQYF. The CDR3, as DNA: TGTGCCAGCAGCCGAACGGGACAGACTTTTGTGTACGAGCAGTACTTC.

This clone was seen a few times. The J gene is TRBJ1-6, the V gene TRBV7-8; 7 positions match TRBD1. The germline V gene has CDR1 SGHVS and CDR2 FQNEAQ. After removal of 1 base from V and 8 bases from J, the junction contained 8 bases not matched to a gene. The CDR3 consists of 16 residues. The CDR3 loop is CASSLVSRGKHSPLHF. CDR3 bases: TGTGCCAGCAGCTTAGTCTCCAGGGGGAAACATTCACCCCTCCACTTT. The variable domain in full, with the rest retrieved from reference TRBV7-8 and TRBJ1-6, is GAGVSQSPRYKVAKRGQDVALRCDPISGHVSLFWYQQALGQGPEFLTYFQNEAQLDKSGLPSDRFFAERPEGSVSTLKIQRTQQEDSAVYLCASSLVSRGKHSPLHFGNGTRLTVT.

This chain uses TRBV5-4 with TRBJ2-5, with TRBD2 matching over 8 bases. V lost 1 base, J lost 1 base, and 0 bases stayed unmatched. There are 14 residues in the CDR3. Per the germline V gene, CDR1 is SGHNT and CDR2 is YYREEE (reference sequence). CDR3 sequence reads: CASSLTSGQETQYF. The CDR3 nucleotides read TGTGCCAGCAGCTTGACTAGCGGCCAAGAGACCCAGTACTTC.

This chain links TRBV7-2 with TRBJ2-1; D call uncertain. This CDR3 contains 15 residues. Germline V gene sequence: CDR1 SGHTA, CDR2 FQGNSA. V dropped 5 bases and J dropped 0 bases, with 11 bases sitting between them. The CDR3 sequence: CASSPVVSSYNEQFF. In DNA form, the CDR3 reads TGTGCCAGCAGCCCGGTGGTTAGCTCCTACAATGAGCAGTTCTTC.

This clone was seen a single time. The chain employs TRBV6-5 and TRBJ2-7, with D tentatively TRBD1 (7 bases). V was pared by 10 bases and J by 2 bases, with 12 bases between. Germline values: CDR1 MNHEY, CDR2 SVGAGI. The CDR3 has 12 amino acids. CDR3 loop: CATQGGTYEQYF. Written as DNA, the CDR3 is TGTGCCACTCAGGGGGGTACCTACGAGCAGTACTTC.

CDR3 nucleotide sequence: TGTGCCAGTAGTATTAGGCTCGGGGGTTCGAACACCGGGGAGCTGTTTTTT. It codes for CASSIRLGGSNTGELFF. The genes are TRBV19 and TRBJ2-2, with D maybe TRBD2 (6 bases). The ends were cut back, 3 bases at V and 0 bases at J, with 14 bases in the middle. The CDR3 sequence is 17 residues long. Germline-derived CDR1 and CDR2 are LNHDA and SQIVND (reference sequence).

The V and J genes are TRBV24-1 and TRBJ2-1, with 10 bases aligning to TRBD2. V shed 3 bases and J 4 bases; nucleotides not matched to a gene: 5. The CDR3 loop spans 16 amino acids. The V gene's germline CDR1 is KGHDR and CDR2 SFDVKD. CDR3 loop: CATSDRLAGEYNEQFF. For the CDR3, the DNA is TGTGCCACCAGTGATCGTCTAGCGGGGGAGTACAATGAGCAGTTCTTC.

The genes are TRBV6-5 and TRBJ1-3; D is undetermined. The CDR3 consists of 15 residues. The V gene's germline CDR1 is MNHEY and CDR2 SVGAGI. V lost 0 bases and J 0 bases, leaving 6 bases between the germline ends. CDR3 sequence (DNA): TGTGCCAGCAGTTACTCGCAGTCCTCTGGAAACACCATATATTTT. Translating it yields CASSYSQSSGNTIYF.

V and J are TRBV20-1 and TRBJ2-3; 7 positions match TRBD2. CDR3 length: 14 residues. Germline V gene sequence: CDR1 DFQATT, CDR2 SNEGSKA (reference sequence). With 3 bases clipped from V and 3 bases from J, the junction kept 6 bases outside the gene matches. The CDR3 loop reads CSASRSGVTDTQYF. CDR3 bases: TGCAGTGCTAGTAGAAGCGGGGTGACAGATACGCAGTATTTT.

The chain recombines TRBV5-5 with TRBJ1-5, with D perhaps TRBD1 (5 bases). The germline gives CDR1 SGHKS, CDR2 YYEKEE (reference sequence). Between the trimmed V and J ends, which lost 2 bases and 4 bases, there was a span of 13 bases. The CDR3 covers 15 residues. The CDR3 is CASSLTTVTNQPQHF. The CDR3 DNA follows: TGTGCCAGCAGCTTAACGACAGTGACTAATCAGCCCCAGCATTTT.

The chain employs TRBV7-9 and TRBJ2-1; TRBD2 matches 7 bases. V lost 5 bases, J lost 5 bases, and 6 bases stayed unmatched. The CDR3 spans 14 residues. The germline V gene has CDR1 SEHNR and CDR2 FQNEAQ (reference sequence). DNA of the CDR3: TGTGCCAGCAGCCCTTACGGGGGGAACAATGAGCAGTTCTTC. Amino acid sequence: CASSPYGGNNEQFF.

The rearrangement joins TRBV27 to TRBJ1-2, with 12 bases matching TRBD1. After removal of 6 bases from V and 7 bases from J, the junction contained 3 bases not matched to a gene. The CDR3 covers 13 residues. Germline CDR1 is MNHEY and CDR2 is SMNVEV (reference sequence). CDR3 sequence (DNA): TGTGCCAGCAGAGGGACAGGGGGCGGTGGCTACACCTTC. This encodes CASRGTGGGGYTF.